The present TCR beta chain was sequenced within a study of CD8 T cells in Susac syndrome (dated by TCRdb to the late 2010s). In the study overall: Among the sequenced Susac syndrome patients, about six had clinically active disease and roughly eight were in clinical remission. At blood withdrawal, Susac syndrome patients were either therapy-naive, taking corticosteroids (in some cases with IVIg as well), or taking IVIg alone. Whether CD8+ T cell activation and differentiation in Susac syndrome was antigen driven was tested using repertoire sequencing. The study compared CD8+ T cell repertoire clonality among approximately twelve healthy donors, around 14 Susac syndrome patients and roughly 15 multiple sclerosis patients. General conclusions and limits of the study: The study acknowledged that relatively few individuals were included in the TCR sequencing and HLA analysis. Susac syndrome CD8+ repertoires showed clonal expansion, highest in CD8+ TEMRA cells and greater in clinically active than remitting patients. Approximately 15 Susac-specific public clones were identified in the total CD8+ repertoire, and four or five Susac-specific public clones were identified in the CD8+ TEMRA repertoire.

This clonotype occurred once. It has no known antigen specificity. Per-base qualities were not stored, and no clone one base away is much larger. Weak support is all one read offers. RNA was extracted using the RNeasy kit, and roughly 0.45 to 1 ug of the RNA was reverse transcribed with random hexamers. TCR beta CDR3 regions were amplified with the immunoSEQ multiplex PCR assay covering 54 Vbeta and 13 Jbeta segments. Bias from PCR amplification was corrected by using a synthetic template baseline for primer optimization and for computational correction. The authors processed their data as follows. Reads were assigned to V, D and J genes according to IMGT and analyzed in immunoSEQ Analyzer, with only productive sequences retained. To calculate clonality, Shannon entropy was normalized by log2 of the number of productive unique sequences and then subtracted from one. Public and private clones were assessed among the 100 most prevalent clones of each patient and control. Clones were defined as Susac-specific when absent from the healthy and MS cohorts, from over 950 published viral clones and from other ImmuneACCESS disease sequences. TCRdb reanalyzed the raw reads on its own, using fastp at Q25 for trimming and MiXCR for clone calling, and kept in-frame beta chains. For every CDR3 protein sequence, its rows merge into one entry that carries the most common genes and DNA. These V and J calls are TCRdb output, not the study's own analysis. This sample holds about 110,000 distinct CDR3 sequences; approximately 93% were observed only once. Clones ranked in the top ten supply 0.41% of the sample.

Peripheral blood CD8+ and CD4+ T cells from healthy donors, Susac syndrome patients and multiple sclerosis patients were profiled by high-throughput TCR beta sequencing. Recently defined diagnostic criteria for definite or probable disease were met by the Susac syndrome patients. Bulk CD8+ and CD4+ T cells were purified by magnetic negative isolation, whereas CD8+ TEMRA cells were enriched by FACS. Blood was drawn into EDTA tubes, processed within 24 hours, and PBMCs were isolated by density gradient centrifugation. PBMCs destined for TCR sequencing were cryopreserved in liquid nitrogen and later thawed in a 37 °C water bath. A purity of at least 90% was achieved for sorted or isolated CD4+, CD8+ and CD8+ TEMRA cells. Sequencing was done on a sample of CD8+ T cells from PBMCs. The receptor was derived from a human donor with Susac syndrome.

The CDR3: CASSGGQDTQYF. The DNA is as follows: TGTGCCAGCAGCGGGGGGCAGGATACGCAGTATTTT. The chain is encoded by TRBV9 joined to TRBJ2-3, and possibly TRBD1, on 6 matching bases. Its CDR3 holds 12 amino acids, cysteine through phenylalanine. Solely the CDR3 DNA is kept, with 36 bases framed from the first base. CDR1 and CDR2, per the germline V gene, are SGDLS and YYNGEE. A distance of 8 bases separates the germline ends of V and J, which lose 3 bases and 6 bases respectively. Reference TRBV9 and TRBJ2-3 proteins supply the regions before and after the CDR3; the full variable domain is: DSGVTQTPKHLITATGQRVTLRCSPRSGDLSVYWYQQSLDQGLQFLIQYYNGEERAKGNILERFSAQQFPDLHSELNLSSLELGDSALYFCASSGGQDTQYFGPGTRLTVL.